This T cell receptor (beta chain) was recorded in a study of cytotoxic CD8 clonotypes in ibrutinib-treated CLL. Data came from immunoSEQ multiplex PCR; TCRdb stores just in-frame clones and leaves some out. The sample has approximately 50,000 clones, around 52% seen once. This receptor was obtained from a human donor with chronic lymphocytic leukemia. The sequencing used PBMCs, collected at disease progression, from a patient treated with ibrutinib.

The CDR3 DNA sequence: TGCGCCAGCAGCCAAGGGTTGGGGGACAGGTCCTACGAGCAGTACTTC. Its translation is CASSQGLGDRSYEQYF. V gene TRBV4-3 combines with J gene TRBJ2-7, with 8 positions matching TRBD1. V trimming: 1 base; J trimming: 1 base; junction bases outside the gene matches: 6. The CDR3 spans 16 residues. Looked up from germline, CDR1 is LGHNA and CDR2 is YSLEER.